What follows is one T cell receptor beta chain and its context. The antigen is undetermined. Germline V gene lookup returns CDR1 SQVTM and CDR2 ANQGSEA. The V and J ends lost 8 bases and 11 bases, in that order; junction bases with no gene match: 11. The CDR3 is 12 residues long. The authors took PBMCs from 8.5 to 10 ml fresh peripheral blood. This record belongs to a study of T cells in Graves' hyperthyroidism and ophthalmopathy. Study results and limitations: In the blood, most expanded thyroid clonotypes above 0.001 appeared as well.

Amplification of TCR beta CDR3 regions was performed using RNA transcripts as template. An initial round of RT-PCR targeting the TCR CDR3 relied on the HTBI primer set. TCRdb re-derived calls from the multiplex PCR reads in MiXCR, one entry per CDR3 protein. The data show around 500,000 distinct CDR3 sequences, roughly 15% seen once. This TCR came from a woman between 40 and 50 years old with Graves' hyperthyroidism. Sequenced input: blood. V usage is TRBV29-1 and J usage is TRBJ2-1; TRBD2 matches at 8 bases. The DNA for the CDR3 is TGCAGCCTGGGGGGGGGCGGGGGGAAGCAGTTCTTC. This translates into CSLGGGGGKQFF.